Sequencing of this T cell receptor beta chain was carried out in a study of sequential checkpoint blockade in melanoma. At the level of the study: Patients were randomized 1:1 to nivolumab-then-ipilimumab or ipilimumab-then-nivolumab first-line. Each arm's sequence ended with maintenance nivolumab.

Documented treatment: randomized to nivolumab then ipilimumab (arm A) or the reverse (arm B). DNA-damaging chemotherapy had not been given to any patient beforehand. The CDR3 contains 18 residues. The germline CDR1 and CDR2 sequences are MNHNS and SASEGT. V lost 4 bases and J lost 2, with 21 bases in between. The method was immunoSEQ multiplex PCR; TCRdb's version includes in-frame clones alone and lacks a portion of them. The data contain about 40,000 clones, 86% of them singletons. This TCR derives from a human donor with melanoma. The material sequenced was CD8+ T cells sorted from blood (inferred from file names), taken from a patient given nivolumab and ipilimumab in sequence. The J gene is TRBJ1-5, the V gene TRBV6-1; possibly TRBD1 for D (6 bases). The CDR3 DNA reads TGTGCCAGCAGTGGATACAGGGACGGAAGTTATGGCAATCAGCCCCAGCATTTT. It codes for CASSGYRDGSYGNQPQHF.